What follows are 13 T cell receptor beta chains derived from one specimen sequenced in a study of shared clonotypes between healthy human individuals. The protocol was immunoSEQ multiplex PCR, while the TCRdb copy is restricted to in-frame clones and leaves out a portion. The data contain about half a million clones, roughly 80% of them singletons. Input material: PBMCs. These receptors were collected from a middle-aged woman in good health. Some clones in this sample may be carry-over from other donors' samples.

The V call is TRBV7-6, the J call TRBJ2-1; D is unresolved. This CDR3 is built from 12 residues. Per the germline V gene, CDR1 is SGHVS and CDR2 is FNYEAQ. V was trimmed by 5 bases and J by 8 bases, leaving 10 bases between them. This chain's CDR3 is CASSPKSYEQFF. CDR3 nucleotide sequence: TGTGCCAGCAGCCCAAAGAGCTATGAGCAGTTCTTC.

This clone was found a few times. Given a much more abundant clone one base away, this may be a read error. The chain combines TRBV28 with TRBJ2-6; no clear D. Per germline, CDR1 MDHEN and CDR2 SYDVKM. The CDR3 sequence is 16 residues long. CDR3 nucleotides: TGTGTCAGCAGCCCAATGGGGTCGGATGTGGCCAACGTCCTGACTTTC. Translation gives CVSSPMGSDVANVLTF.

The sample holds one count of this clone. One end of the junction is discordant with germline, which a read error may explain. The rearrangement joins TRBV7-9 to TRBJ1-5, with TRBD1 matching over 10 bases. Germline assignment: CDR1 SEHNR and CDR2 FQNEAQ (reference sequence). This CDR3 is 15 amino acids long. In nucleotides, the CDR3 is TGTGTCAGCAGCTTAGAGGGACAGGGGAATCAGCCCCAGCATTTT. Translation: CVSSLEGQGNQPQHF.

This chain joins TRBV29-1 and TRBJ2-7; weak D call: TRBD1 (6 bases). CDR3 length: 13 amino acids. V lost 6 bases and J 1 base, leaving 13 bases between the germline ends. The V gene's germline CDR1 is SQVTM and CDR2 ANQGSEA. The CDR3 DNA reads TGCAGCGTGGCAGGGGTTGGTTCCTACGAGCAGTACTTC. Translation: CSVAGVGSYEQYF.

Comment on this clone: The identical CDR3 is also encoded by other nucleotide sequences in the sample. In DNA form, the CDR3 reads TGTGCCAGCAGCGTTACTTCGGGAAACACCGGGGAGCTGTTTTTT. Translation: CASSVTSGNTGELFF. The V gene is TRBV9, the J gene TRBJ2-2; possibly TRBD2 for D (5 bases). CDR3 length: 15 amino acids. Germline assignment: CDR1 SGDLS and CDR2 YYNGEE. With 2 bases removed from V and 2 bases from J, the gap between germline ends came to 10 bases.

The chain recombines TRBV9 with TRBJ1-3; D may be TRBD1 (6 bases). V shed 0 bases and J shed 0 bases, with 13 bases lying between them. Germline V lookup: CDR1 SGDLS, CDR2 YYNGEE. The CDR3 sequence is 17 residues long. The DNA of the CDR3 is TGTGCCAGCAGCGTAGAGTACAGGGTCGACTCTGGAAACACCATATATTTT. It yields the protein CASSVEYRVDSGNTIYF.

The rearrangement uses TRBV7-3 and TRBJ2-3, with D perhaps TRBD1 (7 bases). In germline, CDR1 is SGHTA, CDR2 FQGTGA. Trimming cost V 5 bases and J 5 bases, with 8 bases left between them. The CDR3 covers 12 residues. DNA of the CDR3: TGTGCCAGCAGCCAGGGGGGAGATACGCAGTATTTT. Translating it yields CASSQGGDTQYF. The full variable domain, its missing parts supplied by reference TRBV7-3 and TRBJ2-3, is GAGVSQTPSNKVTEKGKYVELRCDPISGHTALYWYRQSLGQGPEFLIYFQGTGAADDSGLPNDRFFAVRPEGSVSTLKIQRTERGDSAVYLCASSQGGDTQYFGPGTRLTVL.

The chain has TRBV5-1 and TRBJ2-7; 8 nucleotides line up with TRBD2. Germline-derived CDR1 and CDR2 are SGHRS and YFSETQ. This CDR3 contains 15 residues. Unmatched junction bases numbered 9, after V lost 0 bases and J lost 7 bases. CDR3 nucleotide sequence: TGCGCCAGCAGCTTGGATCCTAGCGGGCGTCTGGAGCAGTACTTC. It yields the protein CASSLDPSGRLEQYF.

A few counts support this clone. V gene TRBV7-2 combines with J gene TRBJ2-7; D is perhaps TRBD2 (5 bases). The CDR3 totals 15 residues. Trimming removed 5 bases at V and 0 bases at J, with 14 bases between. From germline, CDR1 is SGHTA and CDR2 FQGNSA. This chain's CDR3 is CASSISTGSSYEQYF. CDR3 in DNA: TGTGCCAGCAGCATTTCGACTGGGAGCTCCTACGAGCAGTACTTC.

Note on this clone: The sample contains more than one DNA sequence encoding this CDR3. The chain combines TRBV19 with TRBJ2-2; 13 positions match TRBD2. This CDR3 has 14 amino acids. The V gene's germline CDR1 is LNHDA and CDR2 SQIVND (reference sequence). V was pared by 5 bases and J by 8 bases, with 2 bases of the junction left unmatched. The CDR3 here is CASSGTSGTGELFF. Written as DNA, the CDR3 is TGTGCCAGTAGTGGGACTAGCGGGACGGGGGAGCTGTTTTTT.

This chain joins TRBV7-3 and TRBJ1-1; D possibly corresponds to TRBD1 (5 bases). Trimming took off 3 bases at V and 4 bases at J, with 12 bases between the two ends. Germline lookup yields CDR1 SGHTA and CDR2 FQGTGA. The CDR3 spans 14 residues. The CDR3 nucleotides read TGTGCCAGCAGCTTGGGGGGAGGCGGCACTGAAGCTTTCTTT. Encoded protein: CASSLGGGGTEAFF.

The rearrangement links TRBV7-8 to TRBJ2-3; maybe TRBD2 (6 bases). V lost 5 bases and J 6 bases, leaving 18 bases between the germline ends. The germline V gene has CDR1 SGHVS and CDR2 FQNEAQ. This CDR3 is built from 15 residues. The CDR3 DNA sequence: TGTGCCAGCAGCAAGGACCGCGGGGTGCCGGATACGCAGTATTTT. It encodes CASSKDRGVPDTQYF.

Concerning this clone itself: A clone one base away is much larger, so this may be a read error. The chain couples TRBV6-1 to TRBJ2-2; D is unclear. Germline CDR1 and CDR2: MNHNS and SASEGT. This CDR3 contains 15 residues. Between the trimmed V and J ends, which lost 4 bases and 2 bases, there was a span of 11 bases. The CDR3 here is CASSGEVENTGELFF. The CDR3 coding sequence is TGTGCCAGCAGTGGCGAAGTGGAAAACACCGGGGAGCTGTTTTTT.